This TCR beta chain was profiled in a study of technical replicates of blood from a few donors. V was trimmed by 4 bases and J by 0 bases, leaving 10 bases between them. CDR3 size: 14 residues. CDR1 is SGHRS, CDR2 YFSETQ, per germline. The data were produced by immunoSEQ multiplex PCR, yet TCRdb's version contains in-frame clones alone and is incomplete. The data contain approximately 11,000 clones, roughly 94% of them singletons. The gene calls are TRBV5-1 and TRBJ2-5; the D is unclear. The clonotype comes from a human donor in good health. Sequences were obtained from PBMCs. The chain's CDR3 is CASSVDGYQETQYF. The CDR3 DNA sequence: TGCGCCAGCAGCGTGGACGGGTACCAAGAGACCCAGTACTTC.